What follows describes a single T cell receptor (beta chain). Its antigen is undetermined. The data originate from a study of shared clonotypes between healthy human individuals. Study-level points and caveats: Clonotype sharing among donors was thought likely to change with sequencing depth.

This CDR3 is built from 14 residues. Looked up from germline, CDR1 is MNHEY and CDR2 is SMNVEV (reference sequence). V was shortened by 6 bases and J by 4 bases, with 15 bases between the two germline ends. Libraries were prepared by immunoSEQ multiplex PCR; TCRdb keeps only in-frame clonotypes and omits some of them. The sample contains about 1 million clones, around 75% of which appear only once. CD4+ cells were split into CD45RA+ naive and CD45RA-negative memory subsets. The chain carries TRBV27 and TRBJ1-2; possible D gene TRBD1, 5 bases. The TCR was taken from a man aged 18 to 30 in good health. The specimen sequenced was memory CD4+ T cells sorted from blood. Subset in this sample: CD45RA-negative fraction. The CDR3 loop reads CASSFRGSSYGYTF. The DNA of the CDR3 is TGTGCCAGCAGCTTCCGGGGGTCGAGCTATGGCTACACCTTC.